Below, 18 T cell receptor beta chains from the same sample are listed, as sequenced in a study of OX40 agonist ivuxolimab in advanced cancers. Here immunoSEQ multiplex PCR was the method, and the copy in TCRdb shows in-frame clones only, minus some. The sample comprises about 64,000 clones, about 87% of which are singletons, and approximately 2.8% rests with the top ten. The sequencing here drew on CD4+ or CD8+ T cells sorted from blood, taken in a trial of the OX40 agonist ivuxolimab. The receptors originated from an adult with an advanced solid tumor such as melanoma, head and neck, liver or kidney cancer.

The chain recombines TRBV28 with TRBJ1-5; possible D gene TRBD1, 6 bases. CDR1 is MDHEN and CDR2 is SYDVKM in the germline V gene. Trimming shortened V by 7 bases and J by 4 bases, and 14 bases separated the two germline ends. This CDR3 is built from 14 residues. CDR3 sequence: CASNSDSFNQPQHF. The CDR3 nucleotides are TGTGCCAGCAACTCGGACAGCTTTAATCAGCCCCAGCATTTT.

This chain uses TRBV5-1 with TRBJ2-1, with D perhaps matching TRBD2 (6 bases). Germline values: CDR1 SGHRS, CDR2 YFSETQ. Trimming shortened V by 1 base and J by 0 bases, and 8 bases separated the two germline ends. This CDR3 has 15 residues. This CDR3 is CASSLIADSYNEQFF. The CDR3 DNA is TGCGCCAGCAGCTTGATAGCGGACTCCTACAATGAGCAGTTCTTC. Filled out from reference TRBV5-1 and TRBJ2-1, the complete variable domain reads KAGVTQTPRYLIKTRGQQVTLSCSPISGHRSVSWYQQTPGQGLQFLFEYFSETQRNKGNFPGRFSGRQFSNSRSEMNVSTLELGDSALYLCASSLIADSYNEQFFGPGTRLTVL.

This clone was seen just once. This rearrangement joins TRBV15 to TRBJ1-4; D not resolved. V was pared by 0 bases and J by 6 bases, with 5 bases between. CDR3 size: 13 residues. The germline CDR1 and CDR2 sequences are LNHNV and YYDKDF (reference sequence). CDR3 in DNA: TGTGCCACCAGCAGAGATCAGGATGAAAAACTGTTTTTT. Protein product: CATSRDQDEKLFF.

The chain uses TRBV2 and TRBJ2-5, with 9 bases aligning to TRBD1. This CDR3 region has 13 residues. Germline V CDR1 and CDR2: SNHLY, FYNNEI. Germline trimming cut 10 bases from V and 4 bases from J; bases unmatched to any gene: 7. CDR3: CATRQGEGETQYF. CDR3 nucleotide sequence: TGTGCCACCAGACAGGGGGAAGGAGAGACCCAGTACTTC.

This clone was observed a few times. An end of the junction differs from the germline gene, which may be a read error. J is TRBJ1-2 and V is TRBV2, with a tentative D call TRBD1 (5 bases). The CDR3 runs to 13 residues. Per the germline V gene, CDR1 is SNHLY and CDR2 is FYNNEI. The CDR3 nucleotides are TGTGCCAGCAGGGAAGGGGAGAGCTATGGCTACACCTTC. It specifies CASREGESYGYTF. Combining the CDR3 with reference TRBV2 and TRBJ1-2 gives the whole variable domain EPEVTQTPSHQVTQMGQEVILRCVPISNHLYFYWYRQILGQKVEFLVSFYNNEISEKSEIFDDQFSVERPDGSNFTLKIRSTKLEDSAMYFCASREGESYGYTFGSGTRLTVV.

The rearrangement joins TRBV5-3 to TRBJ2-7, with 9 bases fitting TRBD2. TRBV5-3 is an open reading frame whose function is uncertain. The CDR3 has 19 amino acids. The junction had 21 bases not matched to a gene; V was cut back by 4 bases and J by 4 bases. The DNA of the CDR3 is TGTGCCAGAAGCCCCCAGAGCGGCGGGAGGGACGGCTACGGATACGAGCAGTACTTC. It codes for CARSPQSGGRDGYGYEQYF.

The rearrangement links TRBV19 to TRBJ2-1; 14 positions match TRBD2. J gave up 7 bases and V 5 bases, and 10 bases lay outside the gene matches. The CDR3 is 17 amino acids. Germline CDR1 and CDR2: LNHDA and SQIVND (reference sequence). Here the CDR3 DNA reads TGTGCCAGTAGTTCCTATGGGACTAGCGGGAGTAGTAATGAGCAGTTCTTC. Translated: CASSSYGTSGSSNEQFF. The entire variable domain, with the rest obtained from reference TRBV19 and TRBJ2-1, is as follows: DGGITQSPKYLFRKEGQNVTLSCEQNLNHDAMYWYRQDPGQGLRLIYYSQIVNDFQKGDIAEGYSVSREKKESFPLTVTSAQKNPTAFYLCASSSYGTSGSSNEQFFGPGTRLTVL.

The CDR3 here is CASSQGVYGLAGGQETQYF. The CDR3, as DNA: TGCGCCAGCAGCCAAGGAGTCTACGGTCTAGCGGGAGGCCAAGAGACCCAGTACTTC. The rearrangement links TRBV4-1 to TRBJ2-5; 11 positions match TRBD2. This CDR3 is built from 19 residues. The germline V gene encodes CDR1 MGHRA and CDR2 YSYEKL. The junction had 11 bases not matched to a gene; V was cut back by 1 base and J by 1 base.

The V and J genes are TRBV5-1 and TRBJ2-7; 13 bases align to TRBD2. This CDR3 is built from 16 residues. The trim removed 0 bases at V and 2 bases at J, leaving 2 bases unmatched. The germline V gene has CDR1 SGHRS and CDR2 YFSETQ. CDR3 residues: CASSLGTSGSPYEQYF. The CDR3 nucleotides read TGCGCCAGCAGCTTGGGGACTAGCGGGAGTCCCTACGAGCAGTACTTC.

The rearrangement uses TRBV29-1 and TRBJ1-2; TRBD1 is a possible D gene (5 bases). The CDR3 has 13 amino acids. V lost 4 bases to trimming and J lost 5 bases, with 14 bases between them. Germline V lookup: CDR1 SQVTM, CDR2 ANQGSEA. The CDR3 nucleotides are TGCAGCGTTGCCCCAGGCGGGGGTTATGGCTACACCTTC. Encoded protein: CSVAPGGGYGYTF.

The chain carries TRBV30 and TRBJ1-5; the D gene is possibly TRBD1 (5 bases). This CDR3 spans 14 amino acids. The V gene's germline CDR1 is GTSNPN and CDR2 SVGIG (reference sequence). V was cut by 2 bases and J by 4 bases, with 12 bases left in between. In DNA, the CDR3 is TGTGCCTGGAGTCTTGGGGGTTTAAATCAGCCCCAGCATTTT. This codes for CAWSLGGLNQPQHF.

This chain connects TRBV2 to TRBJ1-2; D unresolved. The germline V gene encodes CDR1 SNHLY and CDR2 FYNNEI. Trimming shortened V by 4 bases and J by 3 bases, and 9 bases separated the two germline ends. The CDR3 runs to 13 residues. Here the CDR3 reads CASSVGRDYGYTF. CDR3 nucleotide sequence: TGTGCCAGCAGTGTTGGGAGGGACTATGGCTACACCTTC.

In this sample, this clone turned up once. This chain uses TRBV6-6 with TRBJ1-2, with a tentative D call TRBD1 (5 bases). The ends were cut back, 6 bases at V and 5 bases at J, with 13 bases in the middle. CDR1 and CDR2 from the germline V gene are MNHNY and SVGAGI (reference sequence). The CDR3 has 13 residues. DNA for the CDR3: TGTGCCAGCAGCCCCATAGGGGTGTATGGCTACACCTTC. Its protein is CASSPIGVYGYTF.

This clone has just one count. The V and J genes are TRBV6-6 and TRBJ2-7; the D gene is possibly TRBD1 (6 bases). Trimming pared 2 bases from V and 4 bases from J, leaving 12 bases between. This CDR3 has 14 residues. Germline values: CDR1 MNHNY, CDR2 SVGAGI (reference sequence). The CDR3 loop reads CASSYGQGMYEQYF. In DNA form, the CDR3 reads TGTGCCAGCAGTTACGGGCAGGGGATGTACGAGCAGTACTTC.

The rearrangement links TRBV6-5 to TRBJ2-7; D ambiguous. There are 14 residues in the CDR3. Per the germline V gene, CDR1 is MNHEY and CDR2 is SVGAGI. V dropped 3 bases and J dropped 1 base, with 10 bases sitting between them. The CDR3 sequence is CASSYSIPSYEQYF. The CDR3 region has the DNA TGTGCCAGCAGTTATTCAATACCTTCCTACGAGCAGTACTTC.

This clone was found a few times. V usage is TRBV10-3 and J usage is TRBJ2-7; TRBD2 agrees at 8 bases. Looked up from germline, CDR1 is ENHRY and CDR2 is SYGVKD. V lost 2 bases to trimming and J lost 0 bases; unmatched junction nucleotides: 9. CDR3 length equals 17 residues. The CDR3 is CAISENSGTSFSYEQYF. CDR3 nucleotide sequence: TGTGCCATCAGTGAGAATAGCGGGACATCCTTCTCCTACGAGCAGTACTTC.

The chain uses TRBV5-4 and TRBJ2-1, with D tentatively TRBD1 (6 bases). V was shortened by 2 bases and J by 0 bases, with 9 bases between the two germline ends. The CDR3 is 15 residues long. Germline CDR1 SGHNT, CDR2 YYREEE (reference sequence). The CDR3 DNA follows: TGTGCCAGCAGCTTAGGGACAAACTCCTACAATGAGCAGTTCTTC. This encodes CASSLGTNSYNEQFF.

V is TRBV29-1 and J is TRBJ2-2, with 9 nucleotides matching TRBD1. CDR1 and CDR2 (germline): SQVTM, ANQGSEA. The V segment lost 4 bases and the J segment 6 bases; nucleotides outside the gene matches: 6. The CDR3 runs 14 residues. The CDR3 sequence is CSVGTGVRAGELFF. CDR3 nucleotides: TGCAGCGTTGGGACAGGGGTTAGGGCCGGGGAGCTGTTTTTT.